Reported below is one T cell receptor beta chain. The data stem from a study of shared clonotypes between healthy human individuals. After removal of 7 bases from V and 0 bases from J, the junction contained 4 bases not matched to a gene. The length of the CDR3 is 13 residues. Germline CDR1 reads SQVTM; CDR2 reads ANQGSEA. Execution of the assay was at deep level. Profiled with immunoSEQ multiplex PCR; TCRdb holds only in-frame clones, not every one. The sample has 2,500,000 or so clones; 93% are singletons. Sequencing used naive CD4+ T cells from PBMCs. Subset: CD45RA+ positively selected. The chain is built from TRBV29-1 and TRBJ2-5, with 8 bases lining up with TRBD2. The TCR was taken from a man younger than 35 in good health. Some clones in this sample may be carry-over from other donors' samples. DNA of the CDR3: TGCAGCGCGGGCGGGAGGTACCAAGAGACCCAGTACTTC. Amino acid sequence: CSAGGRYQETQYF. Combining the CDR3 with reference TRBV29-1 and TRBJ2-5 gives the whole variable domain SAVISQKPSRDICQRGTSLTIQCQVDSQVTMMFWYRQQPGQSLTLIATANQGSEATYESGFVIDKFPISRPNLTFSTLTVSNMSPEDSSIYLCSAGGRYQETQYFGPGTRLLVL.